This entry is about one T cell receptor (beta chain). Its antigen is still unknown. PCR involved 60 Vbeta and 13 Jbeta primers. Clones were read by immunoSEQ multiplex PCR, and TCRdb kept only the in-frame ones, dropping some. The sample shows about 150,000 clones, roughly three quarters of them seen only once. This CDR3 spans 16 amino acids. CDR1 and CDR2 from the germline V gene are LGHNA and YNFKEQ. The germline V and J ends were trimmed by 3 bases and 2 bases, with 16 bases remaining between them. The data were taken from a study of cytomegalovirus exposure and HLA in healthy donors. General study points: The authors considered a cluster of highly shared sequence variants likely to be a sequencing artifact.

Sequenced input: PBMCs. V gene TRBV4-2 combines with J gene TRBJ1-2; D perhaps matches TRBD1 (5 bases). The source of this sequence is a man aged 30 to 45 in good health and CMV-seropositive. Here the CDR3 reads CASSHEGRDGNYGYTF. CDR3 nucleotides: TGTGCCAGCAGCCATGAGGGGCGGGACGGAAACTATGGCTACACCTTC.